The rows below give T cell receptor beta chains drawn from one sample of a study of blood T cell repertoires in COVID-19. TCRdb keeps only in-frame clones here, not all; method: immunoSEQ multiplex PCR. The repertoire holds about 240,000 clones, 70% to 90% seen once, with 3% to 4% in the top ten. The sequenced sample consisted of PBMCs or T cells enriched from blood (not recorded which). These TCRs come from a woman aged 35 to 49 with acute COVID-19. The CDR3 runs from the conserved cysteine through the conserved F or W.

V: TRBV11-2; CDR3: CASSSGLAGRIQETQYF
V: TRBV14; CDR3: CASSQESVIAGYNEQFF
V: TRBV5-1; CDR3: CASSLQGDTEAFF
V: TRBV3-1/TRBV3-2; CDR3: CASSRQSNQPQHF
V: TRBV2; CDR3: CASGQDYSNQPQHF
V: TRBV3-1/TRBV3-2; CDR3: CASSQADSGDSNTGELFF
V: TRBV6-5; CDR3: CASRGGQTNEKLFF
V: TRBV19; CDR3: CASSRSGTLSSYEQYF
V: TRBV6-5; CDR3: CASSTSGGGNQPQHF
V: TRBV7-8; CDR3: CASSLVTGRGADTQYF
V: TRBV7-3; CDR3: CASSLGGPNTGELFF
V: TRBV27; CDR3: CASSPGQGGERAQPQHF
V: TRBV9; CDR3: CASSVLAGGFSEQYF
V: TRBV24-1; CDR3: CATSDYGGGWSWGEQFF
V: TRBV7-9; CDR3: CASSLGSSKVPEQFF
V: TRBV5-5; CDR3: CASSLTSGRIGELFF
V: TRBV7-9; CDR3: CASSLAGGGGKGYTF
V: TRBV6-4; CDR3: CASSDTSPWNTEAFF
V: TRBV18; CDR3: CASALRAEEQYF
V: TRBV4-1; CDR3: CASSQVPEGESYEQYF
V: TRBV5-4; CDR3: CASSSRDRGDGYTF
V: TRBV25-1; CDR3: CASSEMGGSGDNEQFF
V: TRBV2; CDR3: CASSVARSTGELFF
V: TRBV7-9; CDR3: CASSDRDRGNNEQFF